This T cell receptor (beta chain) was sequenced for a study of blood T cell repertoires in COVID-19. At the level of the study: From the United States, Italy and Spain came samples of acute and convalescent COVID-19. The analysed material was cDNA or gDNA that came from T cells, B-cell-depleted T cells, or PBMCs.

The repertoire was sequenced with immunoSEQ multiplex PCR; TCRdb's copy has only in-frame clones and lacks some. Among approximately 220,000 clones listed, around 85% were seen once. Germline V gene sequence: CDR1 LNHDA, CDR2 SQIVND (reference sequence). V lost 1 base to trimming and J lost 6 bases; unmatched junction nucleotides: 5. This CDR3 has 15 amino acids. The clonotype comes from a woman of 80 years or more with acute or convalescent COVID-19. The sequencing sample was made of peripheral blood. The V call is TRBV19, the J call TRBJ2-3; TRBD1 matches 9 bases. CDR3 DNA sequence: TGTGCCAGTAGTATAGGGACAGGGGAGGGGGATACGCAGTATTTT. Its translation: CASSIGTGEGDTQYF.